What follows is one T cell receptor (beta chain) and its context. Its antigen remains unknown. This specimen belongs to a study of shared clonotypes between healthy human individuals. Study information: Three plates each covered CD4 naive and memory; CD8 naive two, CD8 memory one. The study's findings and limits: How much donors shared clonotypes was expected to be affected by sequencing depth. Approximately 4.6% of naive CD4 clonotypes were common to a few donors.

Every subset's genomic DNA went evenly onto several immunoSEQ plates. Sequenced by immunoSEQ multiplex PCR; TCRdb stores in-frame clones only, minus some. Of approximately 530,000 clones listed, approximately 95% are singletons. The sequence was collected from a woman aged 25 to 39 in good health. Sequencing was performed on naive CD4+ T cells sorted from blood. As for subset: CD45RA+ positively selected.

CDR3 sequence: CASTLRTSSRNEQFF. In DNA form, the CDR3 reads TGTGCCAGCACCCTGAGGACTAGCAGCCGAAATGAGCAGTTCTTC. This chain uses TRBV28 with TRBJ2-1; 8 bases align to TRBD2. This CDR3 spans 15 amino acids. J lost 7 bases, V lost 7 bases, and 12 bases had no gene match. Germline V gene sequence: CDR1 MDHEN, CDR2 SYDVKM.